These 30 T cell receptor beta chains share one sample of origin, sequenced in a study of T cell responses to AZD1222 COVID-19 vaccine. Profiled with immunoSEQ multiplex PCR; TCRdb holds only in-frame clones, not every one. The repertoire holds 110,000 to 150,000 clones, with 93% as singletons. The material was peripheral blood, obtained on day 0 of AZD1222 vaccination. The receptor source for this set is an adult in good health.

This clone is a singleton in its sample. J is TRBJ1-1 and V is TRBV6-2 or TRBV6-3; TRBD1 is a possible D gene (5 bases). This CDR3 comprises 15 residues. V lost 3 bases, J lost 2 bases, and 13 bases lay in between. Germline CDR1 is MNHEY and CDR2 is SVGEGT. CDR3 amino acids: CASSYDGTVNTEAFF. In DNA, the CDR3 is TGTGCCAGCAGTTATGATGGGACTGTAAACACTGAAGCTTTCTTT.

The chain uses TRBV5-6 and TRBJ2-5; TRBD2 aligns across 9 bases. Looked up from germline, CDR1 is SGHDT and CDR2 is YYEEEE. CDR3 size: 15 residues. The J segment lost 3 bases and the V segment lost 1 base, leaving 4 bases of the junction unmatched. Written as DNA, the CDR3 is TGTGCCAGCAGCTTGATGTCTAGCGGGGAAGAGACCCAGTACTTC. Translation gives CASSLMSSGEETQYF.

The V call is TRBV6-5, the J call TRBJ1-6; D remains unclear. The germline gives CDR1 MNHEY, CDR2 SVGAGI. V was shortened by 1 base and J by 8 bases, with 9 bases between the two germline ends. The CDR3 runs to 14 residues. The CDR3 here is CASSYLPADSPLHF. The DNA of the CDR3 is TGTGCCAGCAGTTACTTACCGGCGGATTCACCCCTCCACTTT.

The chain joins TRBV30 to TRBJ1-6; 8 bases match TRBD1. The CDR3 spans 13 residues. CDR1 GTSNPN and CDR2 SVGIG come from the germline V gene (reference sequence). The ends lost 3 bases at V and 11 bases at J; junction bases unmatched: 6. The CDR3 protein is CAWRGTGTTPLHF. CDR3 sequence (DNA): TGTGCCTGGAGGGGGACAGGAACAACACCCCTCCACTTT.

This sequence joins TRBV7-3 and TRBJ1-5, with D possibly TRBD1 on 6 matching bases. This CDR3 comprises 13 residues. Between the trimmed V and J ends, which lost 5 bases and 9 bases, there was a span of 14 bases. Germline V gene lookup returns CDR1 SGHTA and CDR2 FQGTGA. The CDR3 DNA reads TGTGCCAGCAGCCCGCTGGGAGGGGGGCCCCAGCATTTT. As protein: CASSPLGGGPQHF.

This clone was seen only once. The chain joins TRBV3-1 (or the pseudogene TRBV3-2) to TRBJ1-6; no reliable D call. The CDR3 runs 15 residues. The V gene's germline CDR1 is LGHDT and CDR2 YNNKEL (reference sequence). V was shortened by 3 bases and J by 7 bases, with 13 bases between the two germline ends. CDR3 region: CASSQGSGYNSPLHF. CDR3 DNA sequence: TGTGCCAGCAGCCAGGGGTCAGGTTACAATTCACCCCTCCACTTT.

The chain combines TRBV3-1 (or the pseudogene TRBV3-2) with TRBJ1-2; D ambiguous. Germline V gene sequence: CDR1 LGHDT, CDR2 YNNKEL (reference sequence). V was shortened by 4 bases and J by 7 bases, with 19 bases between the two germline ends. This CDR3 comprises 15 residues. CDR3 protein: CASSPSAAGWSGYTF. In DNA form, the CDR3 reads TGTGCCAGCAGCCCCTCGGCGGCAGGTTGGTCTGGCTACACCTTC.

The CDR3 region is CASSPTGANQPQHF. CDR3 DNA: TGTGCCAGCAGTCCTACAGGGGCCAATCAGCCCCAGCATTTT. This chain connects TRBV2 to TRBJ1-5; 7 bases map to TRBD1. In germline, CDR1 is SNHLY, CDR2 FYNNEI. J was trimmed by 3 bases and V by 5 bases; bases with no gene match: 4. The CDR3 has 14 amino acids.

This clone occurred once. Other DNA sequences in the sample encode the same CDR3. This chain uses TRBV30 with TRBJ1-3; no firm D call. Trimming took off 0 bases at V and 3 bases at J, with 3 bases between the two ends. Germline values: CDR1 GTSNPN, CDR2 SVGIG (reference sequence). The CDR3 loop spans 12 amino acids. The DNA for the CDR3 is TGTGCCTGGAGTGTGGGTGGAAACACCATATATTTT. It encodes CAWSVGGNTIYF.

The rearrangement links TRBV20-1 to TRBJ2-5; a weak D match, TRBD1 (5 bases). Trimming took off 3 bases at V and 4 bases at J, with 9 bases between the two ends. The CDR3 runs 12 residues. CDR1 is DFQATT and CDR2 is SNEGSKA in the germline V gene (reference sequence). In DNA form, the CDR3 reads TGCAGTGCTAGTCGCCAGGGAGAGACCCAGTACTTC. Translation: CSASRQGETQYF.

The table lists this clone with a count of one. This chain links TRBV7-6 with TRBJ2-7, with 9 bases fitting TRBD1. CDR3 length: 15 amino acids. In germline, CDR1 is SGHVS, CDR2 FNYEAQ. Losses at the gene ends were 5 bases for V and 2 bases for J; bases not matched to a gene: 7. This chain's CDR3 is CASSGNRDRAYEQYF. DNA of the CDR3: TGTGCCAGCAGCGGCAACCGGGACAGGGCCTACGAGCAGTACTTC.

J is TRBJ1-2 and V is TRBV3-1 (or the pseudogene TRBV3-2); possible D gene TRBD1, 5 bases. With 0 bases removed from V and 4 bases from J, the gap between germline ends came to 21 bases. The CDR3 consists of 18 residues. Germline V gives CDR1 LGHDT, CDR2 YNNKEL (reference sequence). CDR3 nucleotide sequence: TGTGCCAGCAGCCAAGAGTCCCCCTGGGGCACCTCTTCCTATGGCTACACCTTC. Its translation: CASSQESPWGTSSYGYTF.

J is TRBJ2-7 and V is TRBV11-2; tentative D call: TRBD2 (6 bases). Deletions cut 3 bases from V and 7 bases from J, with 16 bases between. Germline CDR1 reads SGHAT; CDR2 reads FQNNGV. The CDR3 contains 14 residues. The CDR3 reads CASSFSGGVVEQYF. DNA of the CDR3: TGTGCCAGCAGCTTCTCCGGGGGAGTCGTGGAGCAGTACTTC.

In nucleotides, the CDR3 is TGTGCCAGCGCGAGACAGGGGATAGGGTATGGCTACACCTTC. This translates into CASARQGIGYGYTF. This chain uses TRBV25-1 with TRBJ1-2; 8 bases line up with TRBD1. The trim removed 8 bases at V and 5 bases at J, leaving 10 bases unmatched. CDR1 is MGHDK, CDR2 SYGVNS, per germline. The CDR3 extends over 14 amino acids.

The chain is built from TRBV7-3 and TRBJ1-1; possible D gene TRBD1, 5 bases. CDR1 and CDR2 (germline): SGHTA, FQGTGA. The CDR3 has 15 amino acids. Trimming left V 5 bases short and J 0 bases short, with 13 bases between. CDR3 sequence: CASSPLGGMNTEAFF. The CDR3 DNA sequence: TGTGCCAGCAGCCCCCTGGGGGGGATGAACACTGAAGCTTTCTTT. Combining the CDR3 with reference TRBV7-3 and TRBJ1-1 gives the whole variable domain GAGVSQTPSNKVTEKGKYVELRCDPISGHTALYWYRQSLGQGPEFLIYFQGTGAADDSGLPNDRFFAVRPEGSVSTLKIQRTERGDSAVYLCASSPLGGMNTEAFFGQGTRLTVV.

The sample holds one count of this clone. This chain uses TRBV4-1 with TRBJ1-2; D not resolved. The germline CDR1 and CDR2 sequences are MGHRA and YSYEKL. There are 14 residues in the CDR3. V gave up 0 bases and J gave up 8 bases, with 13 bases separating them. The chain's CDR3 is CASSQDLAARGYTF. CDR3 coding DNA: TGCGCCAGCAGCCAAGATCTGGCAGCCCGGGGCTACACCTTC.

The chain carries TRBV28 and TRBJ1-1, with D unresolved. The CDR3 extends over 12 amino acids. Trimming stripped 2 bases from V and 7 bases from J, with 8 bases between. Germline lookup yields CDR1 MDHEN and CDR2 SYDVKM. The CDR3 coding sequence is TGTGCCAGCAGTTTAAGTAGGGTTGAAGCTTTCTTT. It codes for CASSLSRVEAFF.

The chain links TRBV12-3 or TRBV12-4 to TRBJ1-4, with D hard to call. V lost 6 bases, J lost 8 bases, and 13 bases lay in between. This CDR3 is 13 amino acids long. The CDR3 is CASSLGLGEKLFF. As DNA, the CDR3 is TGTGCCAGCAGCCTTGGATTAGGGGAAAAACTGTTTTTT.

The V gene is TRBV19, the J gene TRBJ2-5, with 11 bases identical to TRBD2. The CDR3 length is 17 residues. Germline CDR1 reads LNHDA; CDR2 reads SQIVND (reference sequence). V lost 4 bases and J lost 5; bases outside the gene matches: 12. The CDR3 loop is CASSTSSGGSKWETQYF. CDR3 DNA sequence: TGTGCCAGTAGTACTTCTAGCGGGGGGTCCAAATGGGAGACCCAGTACTTC.

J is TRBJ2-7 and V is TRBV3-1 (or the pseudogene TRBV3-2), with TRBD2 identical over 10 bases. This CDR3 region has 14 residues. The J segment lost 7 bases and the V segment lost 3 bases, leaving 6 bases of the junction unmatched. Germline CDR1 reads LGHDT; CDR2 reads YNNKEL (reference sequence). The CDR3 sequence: CASSHLAGDREQYF. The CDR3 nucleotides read TGTGCCAGCAGCCATCTAGCGGGGGATCGAGAGCAGTACTTC.

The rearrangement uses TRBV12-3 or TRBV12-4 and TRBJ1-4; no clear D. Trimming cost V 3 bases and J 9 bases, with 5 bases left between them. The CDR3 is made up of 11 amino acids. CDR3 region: CASSFGQKLFF. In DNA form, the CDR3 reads TGTGCCAGCAGTTTTGGTCAAAAACTGTTTTTT.

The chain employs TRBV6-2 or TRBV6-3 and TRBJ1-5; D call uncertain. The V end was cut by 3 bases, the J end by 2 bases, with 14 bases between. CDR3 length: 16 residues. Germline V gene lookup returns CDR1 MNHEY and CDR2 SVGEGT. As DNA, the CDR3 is TGTGCCAGCAGTTATGCGAGGGATGGCGGCAATCAGCCCCAGCATTTT. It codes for CASSYARDGGNQPQHF.

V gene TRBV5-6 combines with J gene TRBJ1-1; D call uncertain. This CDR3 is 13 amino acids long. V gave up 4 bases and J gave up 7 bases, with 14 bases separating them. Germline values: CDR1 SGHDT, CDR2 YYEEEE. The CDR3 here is CASSPQTKFEAFF. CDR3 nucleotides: TGTGCCAGCAGCCCACAGACTAAGTTTGAAGCTTTCTTT.

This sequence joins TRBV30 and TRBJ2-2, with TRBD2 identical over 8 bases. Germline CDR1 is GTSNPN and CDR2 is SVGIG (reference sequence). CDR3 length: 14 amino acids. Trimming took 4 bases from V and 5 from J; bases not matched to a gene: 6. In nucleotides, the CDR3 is TGTGCCTGGACTATATCTAGCGGGACCGGGGAGCTGTTTTTT. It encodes CAWTISSGTGELFF.

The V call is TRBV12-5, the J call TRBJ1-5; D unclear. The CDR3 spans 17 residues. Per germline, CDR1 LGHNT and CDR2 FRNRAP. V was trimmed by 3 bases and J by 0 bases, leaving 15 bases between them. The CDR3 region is CASGLVSRPDSNQPQHF. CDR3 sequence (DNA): TGTGCTAGTGGTTTAGTTAGCAGGCCCGATAGCAATCAGCCCCAGCATTTT.

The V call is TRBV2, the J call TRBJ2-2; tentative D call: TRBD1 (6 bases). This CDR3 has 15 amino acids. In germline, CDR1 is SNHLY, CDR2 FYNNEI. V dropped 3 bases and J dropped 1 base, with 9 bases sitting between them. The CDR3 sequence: CASSEGAMNTGELFF. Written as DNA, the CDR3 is TGTGCCAGCAGTGAGGGGGCTATGAACACCGGGGAGCTGTTTTTT.

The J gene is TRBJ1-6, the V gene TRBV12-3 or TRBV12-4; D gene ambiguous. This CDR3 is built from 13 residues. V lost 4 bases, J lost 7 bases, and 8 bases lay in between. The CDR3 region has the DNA TGTGCCAGCAGTTCCACGAGGAATTCACCCCTCCACTTT. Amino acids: CASSSTRNSPLHF.

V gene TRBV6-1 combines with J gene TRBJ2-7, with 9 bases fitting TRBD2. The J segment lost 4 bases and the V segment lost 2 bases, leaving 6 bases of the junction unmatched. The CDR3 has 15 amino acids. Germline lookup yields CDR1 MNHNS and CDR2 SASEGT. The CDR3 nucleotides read TGTGCCAGCAGTGAATTTAGCGGGGGTATATACGAGCAGTACTTC. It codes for CASSEFSGGIYEQYF.

CDR3 DNA sequence: TGTGCCAGCAGCTCTATGGAGGGCACTGAAGCTTTCTTT. This encodes CASSSMEGTEAFF. The chain is built from TRBV7-9 and TRBJ1-1; D is undetermined. V was shortened by 4 bases and J by 4 bases, with 10 bases between the two germline ends. The CDR3 runs 13 residues. The germline CDR1 and CDR2 sequences are SEHNR and FQNEAQ (reference sequence).

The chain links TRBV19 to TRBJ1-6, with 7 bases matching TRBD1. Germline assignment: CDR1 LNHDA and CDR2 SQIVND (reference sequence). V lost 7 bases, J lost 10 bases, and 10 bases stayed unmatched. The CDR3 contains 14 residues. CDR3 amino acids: CASTTIAGGSPLHF. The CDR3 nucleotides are TGTGCCAGTACCACTATTGCAGGGGGATCACCCCTCCACTTT.